This is a list of T cell receptor beta chains from one sample in a study of T cells in localized non-small cell lung cancer. Assay used: immunoSEQ multiplex PCR; TCRdb lists only in-frame clones, some missing. The table has approximately 1,300 clones, around 25% seen once; the top ten hold about 18%. The sequencing here drew on normal lung tissue next to the tumor, taken before any cancer treatment. Receptor source: a female donor of 60 years or more with stage I squamous cell lung carcinoma. Each CDR3 is given with its conserved first and last residue.

J gene: TRBJ2-3
V gene: TRBV10-3
CDR3 protein: CAISESSSGGTQYF

J gene: TRBJ2-7
V gene: TRBV19
CDR3 protein: CASSIDPEGYYEQYF

J gene: TRBJ1-1
V gene: TRBV14
CDR3 protein: CASSQVRAGKAFF

J gene: TRBJ2-1
V gene: TRBV1
CDR3 protein: CASSQDPSGRDEQFF

J gene: TRBJ2-2
V gene: TRBV6-8
CDR3 protein: CASSYDSGTGELFF

J gene: TRBJ2-6
V gene: TRBV11-3
CDR3 protein: CASSLGGSSGANVLTF

J gene: TRBJ2-3
V gene: TRBV11-3
CDR3 protein: CASSLVARGDTQYF

J gene: TRBJ2-1
V gene: TRBV9
CDR3 protein: CASRTEMGYNEQFF

J gene: TRBJ2-2
V gene: TRBV19
CDR3 protein: CASSIVAGLAGLGGELFF

J gene: TRBJ2-5
V gene: TRBV10-3
CDR3 protein: CAISEGTSQETQYF

J gene: TRBJ1-5
V gene: TRBV19
CDR3 protein: CASSIQGHQPQHF

J gene: TRBJ2-1
V gene: TRBV11-3
CDR3 protein: CASSLVSGRSHEQFF

J gene: TRBJ2-5
V gene: TRBV12-2
CDR3 protein: CASRLGLTSGRGETQYF

J gene: TRBJ1-1
V gene: TRBV19
CDR3 protein: CASSIRPTTNTEAFF

J gene: TRBJ2-4
V gene: TRBV19
CDR3 protein: CASSIFFNAKNIQYF

J gene: TRBJ2-1
V gene: TRBV19
CDR3 protein: CASSTDEDPYNEQFF

J gene: TRBJ1-5
V gene: TRBV18
CDR3 protein: CASSPQEGTGNQPQHF

J gene: TRBJ2-5
V gene: TRBV18
CDR3 protein: CASSLAGHQQETQYF

J gene: TRBJ1-1
V gene: TRBV5-1
CDR3 protein: CASSFGREGTEAFF

J gene: TRBJ2-5
V gene: TRBV7-7
CDR3 protein: CASSSLSGQETQYF

J gene: TRBJ1-5
V gene: TRBV19
CDR3 protein: CASGDPSSNQPQHF

J gene: TRBJ2-7
V gene: TRBV5-1
CDR3 protein: CASQRGLAGAQTYEQYF

J gene: TRBJ1-2
V gene: TRBV29-1
CDR3 protein: CSAPTTGRGATNGYTF

J gene: TRBJ2-3
V gene: TRBV18
CDR3 protein: CASSPTGSTDTQYF

J gene: TRBJ2-3
V gene: TRBV30
CDR3 protein: CAWDPPPGDTQYF

J gene: TRBJ1-2
V gene: TRBV9
CDR3 protein: CASSVRESYGYTF

J gene: TRBJ2-1
V gene: TRBV28
CDR3 protein: CASSLYQRGGSYEQFF

J gene: TRBJ2-7
V gene: TRBV11-3
CDR3 protein: CASSPVGQDSYEQYF

J gene: TRBJ2-1
V gene: TRBV11-3
CDR3 protein: CASLPREGTYYNEQFF

J gene: TRBJ2-3
V gene: TRBV9
CDR3 protein: CASSVGASGRATDTQYF

J gene: TRBJ1-2
V gene: TRBV11-3
CDR3 protein: CASSSPGARGGYGYTF

J gene: TRBJ2-7
V gene: TRBV19
CDR3 protein: CASSSGLGSYEQYF

J gene: TRBJ2-1
V gene: TRBV11-3
CDR3 protein: CASSPKRASSYNEQFF

J gene: TRBJ2-2
V gene: TRBV11-3
CDR3 protein: CASSPTGQTNTGELFF

J gene: TRBJ1-1
V gene: TRBV11-3
CDR3 protein: CASSLGQGLMNTEAFF

J gene: TRBJ2-1
V gene: TRBV30
CDR3 protein: CAWNPSGSSYNEQFF

J gene: TRBJ1-1
V gene: TRBV6-8
CDR3 protein: CASSSSGTGRTEAFF

J gene: TRBJ2-1
V gene: TRBV10-2
CDR3 protein: CASSASGNEQFF

J gene: TRBJ2-2
V gene: TRBV12-2
CDR3 protein: CALGKGGSTGELFF

J gene: TRBJ1-4
V gene: TRBV6-8
CDR3 protein: CATHPATNEKLFF

J gene: TRBJ2-7
V gene: TRBV9
CDR3 protein: CASSRLAGGNYEQYF